Shown below are 6 T cell receptor beta chains from a single sample sequenced in a study of T cells in Graves' hyperthyroidism and ophthalmopathy. TCR beta CDR3 region amplification was performed from RNA transcripts. The HTBI set primed first-round TCR CDR3 RT-PCR. Via MiXCR, TCRdb re-called the multiplex PCR reads, giving one row per CDR3 protein. The repertoire holds around 600,000 distinct CDR3 sequences, with about 14% as singletons. Sequenced: blood. Receptors originate from a woman between 50 and 59 years old with Graves' ophthalmopathy.

The chain uses TRBV7-9 and TRBJ2-7, with TRBD2 identical over 9 bases. The V gene's germline CDR1 is SEHNR and CDR2 FQNEAQ (reference sequence). The CDR3 covers 15 residues. The J segment lost 4 bases and the V segment lost 5 bases, leaving 9 bases of the junction unmatched. The CDR3 DNA sequence: TGTGCCAGCAGCCCTAGCGGGACGGGACGGTACGAGCAGTACTTC. It translates to CASSPSGTGRYEQYF.

At least ten counts were recorded for this clonotype. The V and J genes are TRBV2 and TRBJ2-7; 7 nucleotides line up with TRBD2. V lost 1 base and J lost 2; bases outside the gene matches: 8. CDR1 and CDR2 from the germline V gene are SNHLY and FYNNEI. The CDR3 runs 16 residues. Here the CDR3 DNA reads TGTGCCAGCAGTGAAGGTCGGCTAGCGGCGGCCTACGAGCAGTACTTC. This encodes CASSEGRLAAAYEQYF.

The rearrangement uses TRBV19 and TRBJ1-4, with D maybe TRBD1 (5 bases). CDR3 length: 14 amino acids. Germline CDR1 is LNHDA and CDR2 is SQIVND (reference sequence). The V end was cut by 7 bases, the J end by 7 bases, with 16 bases between. CDR3 region: CASNPLAGIEKLFF. CDR3 nucleotide sequence: TGTGCCAGTAACCCATTGGCAGGGATTGAAAAACTGTTTTTT.

Turning to this clonotype: A read error may explain this, as a much larger clone is one base away. CDR3 amino acids: CASSLDGQGKRYTF. Here the CDR3 DNA reads TGTGCCAGCAGTCTAGACGGACAGGGGAAGCGCTACACCTTC. This chain links TRBV27 with TRBJ1-2; TRBD1 matches at 9 bases. Trimming cost V 5 bases and J 9 bases; bases outside gene matches: 10. The CDR3 spans 14 residues. The V gene's germline CDR1 is MNHEY and CDR2 SMNVEV (reference sequence).

The J gene is TRBJ2-1, the V gene TRBV4-1; perhaps D is TRBD1 or TRBD2 (5 bases each). The CDR3 runs to 14 residues. V lost 4 bases to trimming and J lost 5 bases, with 12 bases between them. Per germline, CDR1 MGHRA and CDR2 YSYEKL. DNA for the CDR3: TGCGCCAGCAGCCGTATTCAGGGAGACAATGAGCAGTTCTTC. Its protein product is CASSRIQGDNEQFF.

Only a few counts were recorded for this clonotype. The J gene is TRBJ2-7, the V gene TRBV4-2; the D is unclear. The CDR3 contains 14 residues. The germline V gene encodes CDR1 LGHNA and CDR2 YNFKEQ. Trimming removed 1 base at V and 2 bases at J, with 9 bases between. This CDR3 reads CASSQGRLAYEQYF. CDR3 DNA: TGTGCCAGCAGCCAAGGCCGTTTAGCCTACGAGCAGTACTTC.